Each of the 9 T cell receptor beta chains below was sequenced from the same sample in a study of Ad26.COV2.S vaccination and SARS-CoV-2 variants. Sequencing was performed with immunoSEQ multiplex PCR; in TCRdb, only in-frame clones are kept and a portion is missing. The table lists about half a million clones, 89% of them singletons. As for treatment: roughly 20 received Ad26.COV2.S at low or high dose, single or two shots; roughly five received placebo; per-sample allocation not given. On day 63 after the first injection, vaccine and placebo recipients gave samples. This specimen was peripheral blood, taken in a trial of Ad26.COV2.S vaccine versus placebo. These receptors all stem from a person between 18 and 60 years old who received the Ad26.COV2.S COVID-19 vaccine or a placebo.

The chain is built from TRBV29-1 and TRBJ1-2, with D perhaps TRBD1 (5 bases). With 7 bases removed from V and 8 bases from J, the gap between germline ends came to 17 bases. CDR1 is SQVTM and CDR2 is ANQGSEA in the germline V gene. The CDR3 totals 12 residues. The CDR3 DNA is TGCAGCGAGGGACCAATCTTGGAGGGCTACACCTTC. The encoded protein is CSEGPILEGYTF.

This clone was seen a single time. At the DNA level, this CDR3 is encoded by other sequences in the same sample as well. CDR3 nucleotides: TGTGCCAGCAGTCAGACCACTGAAGCTTTCTTT. Protein sequence: CASSQTTEAFF. This sequence joins TRBV12-3 or TRBV12-4 and TRBJ1-1, with unresolved D. The CDR3 has 11 amino acids. The V gene lost 5 bases and the J gene lost 4 bases, with 5 bases spanning the gap.

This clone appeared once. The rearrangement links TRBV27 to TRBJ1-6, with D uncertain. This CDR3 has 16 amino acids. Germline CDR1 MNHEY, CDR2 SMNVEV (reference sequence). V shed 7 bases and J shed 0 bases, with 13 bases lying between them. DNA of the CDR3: TGTGCCAGCACCCGATATGTTGGCTCCTATAATTCACCCCTCCACTTT. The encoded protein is CASTRYVGSYNSPLHF.

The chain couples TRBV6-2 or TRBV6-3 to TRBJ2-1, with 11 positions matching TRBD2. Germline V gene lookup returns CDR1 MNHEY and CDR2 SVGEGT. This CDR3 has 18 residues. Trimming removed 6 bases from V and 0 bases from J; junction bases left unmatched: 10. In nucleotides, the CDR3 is TGTGCCAGCAGCCCATTAGCGGGAGGGCAGAGCTCCTACAATGAGCAGTTCTTC. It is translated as CASSPLAGGQSSYNEQFF.

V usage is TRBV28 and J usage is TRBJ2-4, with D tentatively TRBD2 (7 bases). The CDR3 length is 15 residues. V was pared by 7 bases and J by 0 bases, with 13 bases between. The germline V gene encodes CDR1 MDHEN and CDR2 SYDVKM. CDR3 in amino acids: CASIGGDLAKNIQYF. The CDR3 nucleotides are TGTGCCAGCATAGGGGGGGATTTAGCCAAAAACATTCAGTACTTC.

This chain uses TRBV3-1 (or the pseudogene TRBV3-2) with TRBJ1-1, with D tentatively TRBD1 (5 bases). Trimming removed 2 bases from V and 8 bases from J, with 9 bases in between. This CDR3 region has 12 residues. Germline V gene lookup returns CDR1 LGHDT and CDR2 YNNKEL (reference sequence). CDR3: CASSQIGAEAFF. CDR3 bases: TGTGCCAGCAGCCAAATAGGGGCGGAAGCTTTCTTT.

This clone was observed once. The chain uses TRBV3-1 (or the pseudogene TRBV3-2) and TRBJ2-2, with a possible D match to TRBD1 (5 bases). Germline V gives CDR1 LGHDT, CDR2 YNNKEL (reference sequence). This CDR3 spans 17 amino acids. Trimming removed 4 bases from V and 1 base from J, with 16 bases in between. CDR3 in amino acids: CASSPSPRGLNTGELFF. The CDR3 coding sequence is TGTGCCAGCAGCCCTTCCCCTAGGGGCCTGAACACCGGGGAGCTGTTTTTT.

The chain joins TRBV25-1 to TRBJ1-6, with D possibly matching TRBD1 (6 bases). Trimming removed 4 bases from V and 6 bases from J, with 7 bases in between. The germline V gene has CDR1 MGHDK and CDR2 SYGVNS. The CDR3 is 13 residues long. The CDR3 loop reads CASSGGGNSPLHF. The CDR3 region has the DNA TGTGCCAGCAGTGGAGGGGGTAATTCACCCCTCCACTTT.

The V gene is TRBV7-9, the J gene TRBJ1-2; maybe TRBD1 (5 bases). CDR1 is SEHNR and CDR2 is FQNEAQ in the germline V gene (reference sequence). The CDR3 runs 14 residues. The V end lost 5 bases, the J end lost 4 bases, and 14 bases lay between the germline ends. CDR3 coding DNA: TGTGCCAGCAGCCCCGAGACAGCCCCCTATGGCTACACCTTC. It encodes CASSPETAPYGYTF.